Listed below are T cell receptor beta chains from one sample, sequenced in a study of read filtering for tumor transcriptome and immune sequencing. TCRdb independently ran MiXCR on the reads; one entry per CDR3 protein. The table shows tens of thousands of distinct CDR3 sequences, with over 13% occurring only once. Sequenced: a population of CD138-negative cells sorted from bone marrow. These receptors came from a donor at least 40 years old with multiple myeloma. CDR3s include the opening cysteine and the closing phenylalanine or tryptophan. The D gene is left open where the match is weak. A clone size is listed for some rows: how often the clone was seen (once, few, many), or a class if it is expanded.

v_gene	d_gene	abundance	j_gene	CDR3aa	CDR3nt
TRBV29-1	-	-	TRBJ2-5	CSVESTLVGETQYF	TGCAGCGTTGAGTCCACTCTAGTAGGGGAGACCCAGTACTTC
TRBV20-1	TRBD2	many	TRBJ2-1	CSARGPFVAGAGHEQFF	TGCAGTGCTAGAGGCCCCTTTGTAGCGGGTGCCGGGCATGAGCAGTTCTTC
TRBV9	TRBD2	-	TRBJ2-5	CASSVGVAGFETQYF	TGTGCCAGCAGCGTAGGGGTAGCGGGATTCGAGACCCAGTACTTC
TRBV29-1	TRBD1	many	TRBJ2-2	CSVLGQGNTGELFF	TGCAGCGTCCTGGGACAGGGGAACACCGGGGAGCTGTTTTTT
TRBV5-1	-	many	TRBJ2-7	CASSSGPAVDEQYF	TGCGCCAGCAGCTCGGGACCGGCAGTAGACGAGCAGTACTTC
TRBV29-1	-	many	TRBJ1-2	CSVEQVLYGYTF	TGCAGCGTTGAACAGGTCCTTTATGGCTACACCTTC
TRBV18	-	many	TRBJ2-7	CASSPLGTYEQYF	TGTGCCAGCTCACCTCTGGGTACCTACGAGCAGTACTTC
TRBV5-1	TRBD2	many	TRBJ2-3	CASSLGTSDSTDTQYF	TGCGCCAGCAGCTTGGGGACTAGCGATAGCACAGATACGCAGTATTTT
TRBV16	-	many	TRBJ1-2	CASSQPPSNYGYTF	TGTGCCAGCAGCCAACCGCCTTCTAACTATGGCTACACCTTC
TRBV7-9	-	many	TRBJ2-2	CASSSDRGNTGELFF	TGTGCCAGCAGCAGTGACAGAGGGAACACCGGGGAGCTGTTTTTT
TRBV12-3/TRBV12-4	-	few	TRBJ1-1	CASSLGDTDAFF	TGTGCCAGCAGTTTGGGCGACACTGATGCTTTCTTT
TRBV7-9	-	-	TRBJ2-1	CASSLVRLVVYNEQFF	TGTGCCAGCAGCTTAGTAAGACTAGTCGTCTACAATGAGCAGTTCTTC
TRBV19	-	many	TRBJ2-4	CASSIRGAKNIQYF	TGTGCCAGTAGTATCCGCGGGGCCAAAAACATTCAGTACTTC
TRBV11-2	TRBD2	many	TRBJ2-7	CASLAGPSYEQYF	TGTGCCAGTCTAGCGGGGCCCTCCTACGAGCAGTACTTC
TRBV29-1	-	many	TRBJ2-6	CSVESWDSGANVLTF	TGCAGCGTTGAATCCTGGGATTCTGGGGCCAACGTCCTGACTTTC
TRBV7-8	TRBD2	many	TRBJ2-1	CASSYTGTSGSNEQFF	TGTGCCAGCAGCTACACGGGGACTAGCGGGAGCAATGAGCAGTTCTTC
TRBV3-1	-	-	TRBJ2-3	CASSPLLSSDTQYF	TGTGCCAGCAGCCCTCTACTTAGTTCCGATACGCAGTATTTT
TRBV18	-	-	TRBJ1-2	CASSPMGEPNYGYTF	TGTGCCAGCTCACCAATGGGGGAACCCAATTATGGCTACACCTTC
TRBV7-9	-	many	TRBJ1-4	CASSFGGVEKLFF	TGTGCCAGCAGCTTTGGCGGGGTTGAAAAACTGTTTTTT
TRBV20-1	-	many	TRBJ2-3	CSARQGSTDTQYF	TGCAGTGCTAGACAGGGAAGCACAGATACGCAGTATTTT
TRBV7-8	-	many	TRBJ2-7	CASSPPGTQLSEQYF	TGTGCCAGCAGCCCCCCCGGGACTCAGCTCAGCGAGCAGTACTTC
TRBV6-6	-	many	TRBJ1-4	CASSRGLDEKLFF	TGTGCCAGCAGTCGGGGATTGGATGAAAAACTGTTTTTT
TRBV18	-	many	TRBJ2-1	CASSPPYRVDEQFF	TGTGCCAGCTCACCACCGTACAGGGTTGACGAGCAGTTCTTC
TRBV6-2/TRBV6-3	TRBD2	few	TRBJ2-2	CASSSTSGINPGTGELFF	TGTGCCAGCAGTTCTACTAGCGGGATTAATCCGGGCACCGGGGAGCTGTTTTTT
TRBV7-2	TRBD2	many	TRBJ2-5	CASSPDSGSAETQYF	TGTGCCAGCAGCCCAGATAGCGGGAGCGCGGAGACCCAGTACTTC
TRBV7-9	TRBD1	-	TRBJ2-7	CASSLENRGSYEQYF	TGTGCCAGCAGCTTAGAAAACAGGGGAAGCTACGAGCAGTACTTC
TRBV9	-	-	TRBJ2-5	CASSVGEAQYF	TGTGCCAGCAGCGTCGGGGAGGCCCAGTACTTC
TRBV19	-	many	TRBJ1-5	CASSIGGTGNQPQHF	TGTGCCAGTAGTATAGGAGGTACAGGCAATCAGCCCCAGCATTTT
TRBV23-1	TRBD1	few	TRBJ2-7	CASRLGQGTYEQYF	TGCGCCAGCAGACTTGGACAGGGAACCTACGAGCAGTACTTC
TRBV29-1	-	many	TRBJ2-1	CSVEETPNEQFF	TGCAGCGTTGAAGAAACCCCCAATGAGCAGTTCTTC
TRBV12-5	-	few	TRBJ2-5	CASGRVRTLTKYQETQYF	TGTGCTAGTGGTCGCGTCCGGACACTAACTAAGTACCAAGAGACCCAGTACTTC
TRBV5-6	TRBD1	many	TRBJ2-5	CASSFVGGEETQYF	TGTGCCAGCAGCTTTGTAGGGGGCGAGGAGACCCAGTACTTC
TRBV20-1	-	-	TRBJ1-1	CSARVEDRDTDAFF	TGCAGCGCTAGGGTTGAGGACCGCGACACTGACGCTTTCTTT
TRBV28	-	-	TRBJ2-6	CASTRAGRFPGASDLTF	TGTGCCAGCACCCGAGCGGGCAGATTCCCTGGGGCCAGCGACCTGACTTTC
TRBV11-3	TRBD2	-	TRBJ2-5	CASSLAGGPETQYF	TGTGCCAGCAGCCTAGCGGGAGGGCCGGAGACCCAGTACTTC
TRBV29-1	-	-	TRBJ1-1	CSVKRNTEAFF	TGCAGCGTTAAGAGGAACACTGAAGCTTTCTTT
TRBV5-5	TRBD1	few	TRBJ2-4	CASSSPGQGISAKNIQYF	TGTGCCAGCAGCTCTCCGGGACAGGGGATATCGGCCAAAAACATTCAGTACTTC
TRBV20-1	-	many	TRBJ2-1	CSAVRGNNEQFF	TGCAGTGCAGTCCGGGGTAACAATGAGCAGTTCTTC
TRBV3-1	-	many	TRBJ1-1	CASSQGGLTEAFF	TGTGCCAGCAGCCAAGGGGGACTCACTGAAGCTTTCTTT
TRBV6-6	-	many	TRBJ1-5	CASSPGGQPQHF	TGTGCCAGCAGTCCGGGGGGTCAGCCCCAGCATTTT
TRBV2	TRBD2	many	TRBJ2-1	CASSVGLAGGLLGDNEQFF	TGTGCCAGCAGTGTGGGACTAGCGGGAGGTTTATTGGGCGACAATGAGCAGTTCTTC
TRBV6-2/TRBV6-3	-	many	TRBJ2-1	CASSKQGSSGSYNEQFF	TGTGCCAGCAGCAAACAGGGGTCTAGCGGTAGCTACAATGAGCAGTTCTTC
TRBV12-3/TRBV12-4	-	-	TRBJ2-7	CASSLAQMNDEQYF	TGTGCCAGCAGTTTAGCGCAAATGAACGACGAGCAGTACTTC
TRBV10-3	-	many	TRBJ1-1	CAISEPGLSTYTEAFF	TGTGCCATCAGTGAACCGGGACTTTCAACTTACACTGAAGCTTTCTTT
TRBV11-2	TRBD2	many	TRBJ2-2	CASSPPPGLAGFNTGELFF	TGTGCCAGCAGCCCACCCCCGGGACTAGCGGGATTCAACACCGGGGAGCTGTTTTTT